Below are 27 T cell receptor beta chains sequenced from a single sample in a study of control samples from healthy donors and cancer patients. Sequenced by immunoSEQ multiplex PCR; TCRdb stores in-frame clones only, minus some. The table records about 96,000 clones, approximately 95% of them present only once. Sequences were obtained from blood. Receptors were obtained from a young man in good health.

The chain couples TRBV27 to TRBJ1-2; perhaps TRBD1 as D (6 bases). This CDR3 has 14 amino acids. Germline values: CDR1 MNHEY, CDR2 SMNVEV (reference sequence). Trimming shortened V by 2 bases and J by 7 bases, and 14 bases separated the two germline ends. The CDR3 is CASSLKGGPIGYTF. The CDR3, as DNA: TGTGCCAGCAGTTTAAAGGGGGGTCCTATTGGCTACACCTTC.

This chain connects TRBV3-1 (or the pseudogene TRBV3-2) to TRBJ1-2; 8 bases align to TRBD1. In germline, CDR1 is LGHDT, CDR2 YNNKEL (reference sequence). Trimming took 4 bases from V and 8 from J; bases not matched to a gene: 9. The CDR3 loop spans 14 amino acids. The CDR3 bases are TGTGCCAGCAGCCCGGGATCAGGGGGCTGGGGCTACACCTTC. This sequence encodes CASSPGSGGWGYTF.

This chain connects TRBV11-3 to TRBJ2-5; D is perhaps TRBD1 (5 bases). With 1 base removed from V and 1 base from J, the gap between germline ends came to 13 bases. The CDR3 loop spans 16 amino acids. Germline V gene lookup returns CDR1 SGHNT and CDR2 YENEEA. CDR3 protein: CASSLGGRAFQETQYF. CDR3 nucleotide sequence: TGTGCCAGCAGCTTAGGTGGCAGGGCCTTCCAAGAGACCCAGTACTTC.

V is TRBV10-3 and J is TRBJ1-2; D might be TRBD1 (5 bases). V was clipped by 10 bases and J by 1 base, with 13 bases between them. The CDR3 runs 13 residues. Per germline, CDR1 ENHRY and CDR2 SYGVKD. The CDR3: CATPTGDNYGYTF. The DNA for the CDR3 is TGTGCCACCCCCACAGGAGATAACTATGGCTACACCTTC.

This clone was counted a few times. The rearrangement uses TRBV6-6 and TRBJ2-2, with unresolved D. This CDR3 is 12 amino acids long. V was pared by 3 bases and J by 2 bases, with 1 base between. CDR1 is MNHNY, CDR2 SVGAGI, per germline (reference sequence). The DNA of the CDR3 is TGTGCCAGCAGTTATAACACCGGGGAGCTGTTTTTT. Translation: CASSYNTGELFF.

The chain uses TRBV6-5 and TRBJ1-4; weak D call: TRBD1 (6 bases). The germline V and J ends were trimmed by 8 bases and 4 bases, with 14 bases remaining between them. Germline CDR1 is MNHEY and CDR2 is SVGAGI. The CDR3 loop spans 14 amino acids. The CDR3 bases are TGTGCCAGCCACCCTGGACAGTTTAATGAAAAACTGTTTTTT. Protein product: CASHPGQFNEKLFF.

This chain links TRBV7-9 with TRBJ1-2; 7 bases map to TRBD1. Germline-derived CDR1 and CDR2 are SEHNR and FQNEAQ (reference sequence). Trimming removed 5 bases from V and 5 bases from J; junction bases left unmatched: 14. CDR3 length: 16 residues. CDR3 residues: CASSPVGQGDSYGYTF. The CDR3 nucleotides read TGTGCCAGCAGCCCGGTCGGGCAGGGGGACTCATATGGCTACACCTTC.

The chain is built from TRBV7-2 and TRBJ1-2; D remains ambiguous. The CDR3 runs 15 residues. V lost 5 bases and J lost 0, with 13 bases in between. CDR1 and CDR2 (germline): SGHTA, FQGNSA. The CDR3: CASSVSPQANYGYTF. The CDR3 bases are TGTGCCAGCAGCGTTTCGCCCCAGGCTAACTATGGCTACACCTTC.

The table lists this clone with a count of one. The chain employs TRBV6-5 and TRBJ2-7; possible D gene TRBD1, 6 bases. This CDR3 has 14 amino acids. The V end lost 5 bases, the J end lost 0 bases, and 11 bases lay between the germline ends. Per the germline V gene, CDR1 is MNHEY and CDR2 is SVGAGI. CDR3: CASSRGQLSYEQYF. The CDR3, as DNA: TGTGCCAGCAGTCGAGGACAGCTCTCCTACGAGCAGTACTTC.

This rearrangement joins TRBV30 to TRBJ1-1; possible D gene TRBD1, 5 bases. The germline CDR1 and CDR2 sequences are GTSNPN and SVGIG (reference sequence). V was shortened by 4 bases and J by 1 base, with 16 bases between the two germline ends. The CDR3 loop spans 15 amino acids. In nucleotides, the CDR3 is TGTGCCTGGACCAGCGGGGGGGAGTGGAACACTGAAGCTTTCTTT. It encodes CAWTSGGEWNTEAFF.

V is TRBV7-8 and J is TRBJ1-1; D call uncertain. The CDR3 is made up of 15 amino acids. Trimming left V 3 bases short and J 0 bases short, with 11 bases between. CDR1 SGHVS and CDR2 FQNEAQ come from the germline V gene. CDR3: CASSFWGEMNTEAFF. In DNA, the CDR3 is TGTGCCAGCAGCTTTTGGGGAGAAATGAACACTGAAGCTTTCTTT.

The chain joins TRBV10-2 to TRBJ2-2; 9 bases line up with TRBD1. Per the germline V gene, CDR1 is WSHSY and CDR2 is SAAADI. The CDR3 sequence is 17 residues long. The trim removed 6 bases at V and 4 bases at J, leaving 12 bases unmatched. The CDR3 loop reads CASSDIRTGVGTGELFF. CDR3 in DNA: TGCGCCAGCAGCGATATAAGGACAGGGGTGGGCACCGGGGAGCTGTTTTTT.

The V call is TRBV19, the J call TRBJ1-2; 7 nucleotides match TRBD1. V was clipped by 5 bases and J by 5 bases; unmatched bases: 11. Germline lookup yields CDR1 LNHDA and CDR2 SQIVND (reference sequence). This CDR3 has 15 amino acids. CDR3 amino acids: CASSSVTGAIYGYTF. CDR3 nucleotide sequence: TGTGCCAGTAGTTCCGTAACAGGGGCGATATATGGCTACACCTTC.

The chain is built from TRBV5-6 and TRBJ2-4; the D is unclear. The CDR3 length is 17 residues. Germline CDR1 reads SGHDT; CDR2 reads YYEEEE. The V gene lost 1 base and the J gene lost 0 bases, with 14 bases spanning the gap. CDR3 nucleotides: TGTGCCAGCAGCTTGAAGGAGAACCGCTTAGCCAAAAACATTCAGTACTTC. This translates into CASSLKENRLAKNIQYF.

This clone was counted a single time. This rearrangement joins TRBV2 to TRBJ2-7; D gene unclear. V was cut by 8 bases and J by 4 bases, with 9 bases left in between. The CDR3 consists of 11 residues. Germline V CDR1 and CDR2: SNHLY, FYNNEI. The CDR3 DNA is TGTGCCAGCCAGGTCACGTACGAGCAGTACTTC. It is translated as CASQVTYEQYF.

The DNA for the CDR3 is TGTGCCAGCAGTCCCGGGACATTAAGGACGGACACCGGGGAGCTGTTTTTT. Its translation: CASSPGTLRTDTGELFF. V and J are TRBV6-4 and TRBJ2-2; TRBD1 is a possible D gene (6 bases). Looked up from germline, CDR1 is MRHNA and CDR2 is SNTAGT. V lost 5 bases and J lost 3, with 19 bases in between. This CDR3 comprises 17 residues.

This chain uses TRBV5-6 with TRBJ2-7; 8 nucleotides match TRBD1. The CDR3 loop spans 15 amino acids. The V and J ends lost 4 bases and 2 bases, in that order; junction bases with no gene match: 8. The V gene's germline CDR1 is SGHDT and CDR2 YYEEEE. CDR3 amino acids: CASSQGQGIAYEQYF. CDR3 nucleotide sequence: TGTGCCAGCAGCCAAGGACAGGGAATAGCCTACGAGCAGTACTTC.

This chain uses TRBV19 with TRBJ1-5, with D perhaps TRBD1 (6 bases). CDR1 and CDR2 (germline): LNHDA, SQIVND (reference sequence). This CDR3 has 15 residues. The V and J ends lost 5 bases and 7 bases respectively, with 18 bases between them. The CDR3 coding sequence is TGTGCCAGTAGTGGAGTAGGTGGGGGCGAACAGCCCCAGCATTTT. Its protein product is CASSGVGGGEQPQHF.

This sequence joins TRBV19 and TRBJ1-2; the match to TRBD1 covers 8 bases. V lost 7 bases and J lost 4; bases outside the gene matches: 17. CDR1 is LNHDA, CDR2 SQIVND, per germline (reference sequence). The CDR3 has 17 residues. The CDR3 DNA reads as TGTGCCAGTACCCTAAGCTCGGACAGGGCTCGCCTCTATGGCTACACCTTC. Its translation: CASTLSSDRARLYGYTF. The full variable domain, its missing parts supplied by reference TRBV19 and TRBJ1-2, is DGGITQSPKYLFRKEGQNVTLSCEQNLNHDAMYWYRQDPGQGLRLIYYSQIVNDFQKGDIAEGYSVSREKKESFPLTVTSAQKNPTAFYLCASTLSSDRARLYGYTFGSGTRLTVV.

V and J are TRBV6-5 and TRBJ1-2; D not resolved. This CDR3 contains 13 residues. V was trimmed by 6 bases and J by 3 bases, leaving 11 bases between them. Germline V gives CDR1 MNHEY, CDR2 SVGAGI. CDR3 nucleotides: TGTGCCAGCAGGGCGGGGTTGTACTATGGCTACACCTTC. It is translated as CASRAGLYYGYTF.

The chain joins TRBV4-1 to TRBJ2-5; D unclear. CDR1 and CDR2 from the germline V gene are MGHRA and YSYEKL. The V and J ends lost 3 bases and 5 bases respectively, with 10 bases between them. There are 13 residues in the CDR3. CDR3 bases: TGCGCCAGCAGCCAGGGTGTCCTGGAGACCCAGTACTTC. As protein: CASSQGVLETQYF.

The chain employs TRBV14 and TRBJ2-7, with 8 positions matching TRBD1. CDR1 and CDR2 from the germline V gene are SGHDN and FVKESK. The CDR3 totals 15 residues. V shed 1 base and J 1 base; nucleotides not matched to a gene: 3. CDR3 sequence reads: CASSQAGQGSYEQYF. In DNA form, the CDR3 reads TGTGCCAGCAGCCAAGCCGGACAGGGATCCTACGAGCAGTACTTC.

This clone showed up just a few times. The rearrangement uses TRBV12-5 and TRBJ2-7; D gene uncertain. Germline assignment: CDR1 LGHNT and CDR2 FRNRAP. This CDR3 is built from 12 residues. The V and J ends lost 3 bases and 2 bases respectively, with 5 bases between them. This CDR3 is CASGFSPYEQYF. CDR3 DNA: TGTGCTAGTGGTTTTTCTCCCTACGAGCAGTACTTC.

CDR3 nucleotides: TGTGCCAGCAGTGAGGGACAGGGCTTTTGGGGCTATAATTCACCCCTCCACTTT. This gives the protein CASSEGQGFWGYNSPLHF. The chain combines TRBV27 with TRBJ1-6; 9 positions agree with TRBD1. Germline V CDR1 and CDR2: MNHEY, SMNVEV (reference sequence). The CDR3 extends over 18 amino acids. V gave up 5 bases and J gave up 3 bases; unmatched junction bases: 11.

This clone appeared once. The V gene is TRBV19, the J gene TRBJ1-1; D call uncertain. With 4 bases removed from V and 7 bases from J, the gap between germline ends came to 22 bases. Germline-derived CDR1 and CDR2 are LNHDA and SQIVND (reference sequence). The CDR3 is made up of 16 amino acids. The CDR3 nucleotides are TGTGCCAGTAGTACTCTAGGTATAGTCTCTTCCGTTGAAGCTTTCTTT. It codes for CASSTLGIVSSVEAFF.

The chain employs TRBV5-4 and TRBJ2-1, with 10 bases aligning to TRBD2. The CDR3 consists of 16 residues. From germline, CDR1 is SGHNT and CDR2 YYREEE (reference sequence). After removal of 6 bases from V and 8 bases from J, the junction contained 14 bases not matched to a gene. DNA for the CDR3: TGTGCCAGCACCTCCCTCCCTAGCGGGAGCGAGGATGAGCAGTTCTTC. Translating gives CASTSLPSGSEDEQFF.

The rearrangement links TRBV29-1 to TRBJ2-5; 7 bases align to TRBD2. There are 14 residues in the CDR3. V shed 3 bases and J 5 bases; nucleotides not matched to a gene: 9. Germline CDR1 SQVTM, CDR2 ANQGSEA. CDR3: CSVDPAGVGETQYF. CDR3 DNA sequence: TGCAGCGTTGACCCCGCGGGGGTTGGGGAGACCCAGTACTTC.